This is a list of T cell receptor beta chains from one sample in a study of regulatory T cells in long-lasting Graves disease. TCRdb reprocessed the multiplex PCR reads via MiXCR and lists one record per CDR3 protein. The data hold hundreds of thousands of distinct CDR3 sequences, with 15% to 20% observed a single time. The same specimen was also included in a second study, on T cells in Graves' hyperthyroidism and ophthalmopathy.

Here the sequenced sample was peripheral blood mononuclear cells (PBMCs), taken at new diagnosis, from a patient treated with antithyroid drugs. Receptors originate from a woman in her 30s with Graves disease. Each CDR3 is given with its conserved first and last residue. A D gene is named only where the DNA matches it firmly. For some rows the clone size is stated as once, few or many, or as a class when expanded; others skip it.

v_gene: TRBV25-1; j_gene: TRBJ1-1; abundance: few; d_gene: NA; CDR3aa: CASTPLELNTEAFF; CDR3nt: TGTGCCAGCACTCCACTGGAGTTGAACACTGAAGCTTTCTTT
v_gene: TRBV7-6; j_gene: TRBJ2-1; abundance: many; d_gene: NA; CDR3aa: CASTLFGQGGGNEQFF; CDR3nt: TGTGCCAGCACCCTATTTGGTCAGGGTGGGGGCAATGAGCAGTTCTTC
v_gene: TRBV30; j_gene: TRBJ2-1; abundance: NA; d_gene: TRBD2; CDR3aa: CAWRGVAGDYNEQFF; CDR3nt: TGTGCCTGGAGGGGTGTGGCGGGAGACTACAATGAGCAGTTCTTC
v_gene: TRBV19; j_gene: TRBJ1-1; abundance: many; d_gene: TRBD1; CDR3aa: CASSPLTGGTEAFF; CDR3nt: TGTGCCAGTAGTCCTTTGACAGGGGGCACTGAAGCTTTCTTT
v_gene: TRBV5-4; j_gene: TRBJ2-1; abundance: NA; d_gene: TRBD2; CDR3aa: CASSLRHQLAGGPGEQFF; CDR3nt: TGTGCCAGCAGCTTGAGGCACCAACTAGCGGGAGGGCCGGGTGAGCAGTTCTTC
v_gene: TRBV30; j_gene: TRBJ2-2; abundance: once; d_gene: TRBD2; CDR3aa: CAWTSGSIGELFF; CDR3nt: TGTGCCTGGACTAGCGGGAGTATCGGGGAGCTGTTTTTT
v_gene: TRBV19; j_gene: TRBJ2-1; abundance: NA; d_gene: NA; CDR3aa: CASSIPGSRNEQFF; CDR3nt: TGTGCCAGTAGTATCCCTGGGAGCCGCAATGAGCAGTTCTTC
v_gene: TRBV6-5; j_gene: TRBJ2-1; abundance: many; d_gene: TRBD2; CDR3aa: CASSYSGIGTSGLREQFF; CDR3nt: TGTGCCAGCAGTTACTCGGGGATTGGGACTAGCGGTCTCCGGGAGCAGTTCTTC
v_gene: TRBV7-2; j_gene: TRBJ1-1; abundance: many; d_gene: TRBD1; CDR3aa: CASNSQGTTEAFF; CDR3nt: TGTGCCAGCAACTCACAGGGGACCACTGAAGCTTTCTTT
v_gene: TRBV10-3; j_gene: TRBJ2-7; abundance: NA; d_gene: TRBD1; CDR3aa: CAISGGTGAEQYF; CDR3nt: TGTGCCATCAGTGGGGGGACAGGGGCCGAGCAGTACTTC
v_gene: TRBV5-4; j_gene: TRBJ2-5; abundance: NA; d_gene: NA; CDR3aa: CASSLGAAPYQETQYF; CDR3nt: TGTGCCAGCAGCTTAGGAGCGGCCCCCTACCAAGAGACCCAGTACTTC
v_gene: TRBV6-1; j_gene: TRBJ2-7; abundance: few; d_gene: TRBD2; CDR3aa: CASSARGPNLAGGSYEQYF; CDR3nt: TGTGCCAGCAGCGCCAGGGGGCCCAATTTAGCGGGAGGGTCCTACGAGCAGTACTTC
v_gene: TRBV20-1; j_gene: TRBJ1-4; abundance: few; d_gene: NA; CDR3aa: CSATGSNEKLFF; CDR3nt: TGCAGTGCCACAGGGTCTAATGAAAAACTGTTTTTT
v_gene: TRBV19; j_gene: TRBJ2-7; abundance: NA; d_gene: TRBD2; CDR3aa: CASMPSGSRVREQYF; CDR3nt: TGTGCCAGTATGCCTAGCGGGAGTAGGGTTCGCGAGCAGTACTTC
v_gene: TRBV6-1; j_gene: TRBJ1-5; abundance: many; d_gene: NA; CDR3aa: CASSESAGVRQPQHF; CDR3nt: TGTGCCAGCAGTGAAAGTGCAGGGGTCCGTCAGCCCCAGCATTTT
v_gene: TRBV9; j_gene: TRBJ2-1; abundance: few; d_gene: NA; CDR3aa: CASSAHISYNEQFF; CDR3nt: TGTGCCAGCAGCGCCCATATCTCCTACAATGAGCAGTTCTTC
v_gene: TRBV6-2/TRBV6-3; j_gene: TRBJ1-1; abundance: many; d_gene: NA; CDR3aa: CASSYEGYTEAFF; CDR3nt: TGTGCCAGCAGTTACGAGGGTTACACTGAAGCTTTCTTT
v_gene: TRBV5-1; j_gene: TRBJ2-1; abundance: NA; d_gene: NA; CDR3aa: CASSKGQSHNEQFF; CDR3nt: TGCGCCAGCAGCAAAGGACAGAGTCACAATGAGCAGTTCTTC
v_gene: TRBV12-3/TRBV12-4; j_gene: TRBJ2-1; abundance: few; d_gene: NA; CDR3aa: CASTLSGFPVPLRFLYNEQFF; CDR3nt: TGTGCCAGCACCCTCTCAGGGTTTCCCGTCCCGTTGAGGTTCCTTTACAATGAGCAGTTCTTC
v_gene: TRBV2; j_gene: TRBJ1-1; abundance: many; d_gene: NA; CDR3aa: CASSESAGPVLGAFF; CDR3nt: TGTGCCAGCAGTGAATCCGCAGGCCCTGTCCTTGGAGCTTTCTTT
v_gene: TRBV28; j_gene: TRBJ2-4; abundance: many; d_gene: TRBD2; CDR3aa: CASSSGTGTSGRAKNIQYF; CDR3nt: TGTGCCAGCAGTTCCGGCACCGGGACTAGCGGGAGAGCCAAAAACATTCAGTACTTC
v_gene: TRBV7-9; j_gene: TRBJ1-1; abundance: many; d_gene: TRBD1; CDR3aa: CASNPTGAGTEAFF; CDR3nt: TGTGCCAGCAACCCTACAGGGGCGGGCACTGAAGCTTTCTTT
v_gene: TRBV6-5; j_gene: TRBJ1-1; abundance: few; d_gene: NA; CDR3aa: CASSLAGRGDTEAFF; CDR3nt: TGTGCCAGCAGTTTAGCCGGTCGGGGGGACACTGAAGCTTTCTTT
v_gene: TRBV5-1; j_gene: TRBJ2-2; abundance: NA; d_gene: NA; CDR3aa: CASSLGYRNTGELFF; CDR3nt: TGCGCCAGCAGCTTGGGTTACAGGAACACCGGGGAGCTGTTTTTT
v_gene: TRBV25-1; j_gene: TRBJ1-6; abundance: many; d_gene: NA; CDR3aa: CASSESALRGEKSPLHF; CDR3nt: TGTGCCAGCAGTGAATCCGCTCTCAGGGGAGAAAAATCACCCCTCCACTTT